This TCR beta chain emerged from a study of T-cell memory formation after mild COVID-19. TCRdb fed the 5' RACE reads into MiXCR, producing one record per CDR3 protein. The sample has around 220,000 distinct CDR3 sequences, about 17% seen once. V lost 2 bases to trimming and J lost 1 base, with 7 bases between them. The CDR3 is 14 amino acids. Germline CDR1 is KGHSH and CDR2 is LQKENI. Sequencing was performed on PBMCs or a T cell subset sorted from them (not recorded which). The TCR comes from a young man who had mild COVID-19 (a few samples of this study predate the infection). Cell type and time point are not known. The chain joins TRBV18 to TRBJ2-3; the D is unclear. CDR3 coding DNA: TGTGCCAGCTCACCATTCGATGGCACAGATACGCAGTATTTT. Its translation is CASSPFDGTDTQYF.